This T cell receptor beta chain was identified in a study of blood T cell repertoires in COVID-19 (dated by TCRdb to between 2020 and 2021). Concerning the study at large: Collaborator samples came from the United States, Italy and Spain and covered acute and convalescent phases of COVID-19. The material from the prospective study consisted of cDNA or gDNA derived from T cells, B-cell-depleted T cells, or PBMCs. Deeply sampled blood TCRbeta repertoires from subjects exposed to, actively infected with, or recovered from COVID-19 were included in the dataset. The repertoires were released in a freely available public database intended as a resource for research on the immune response to SARS-CoV-2. Samples were obtained from the ongoing ImmuneRACE study (first 160 participants) and from about 1,300 subjects provided by 6 global collaborators. Sample metadata almost always included a de-identified subject ID, COVID-19 status, age in years and sex. HLA class I and class II types, where available, came from metadata supplied by the sample provider rather than from assay-based typing. What the work shows at the level of the full study, not this receptor alone: The amount of clinical and demographic metadata varied by source and participant and was provided uncurated.

The germline V gene encodes CDR1 MNHEY and CDR2 SMNVEV (reference sequence). V loses 3 bases, J loses 1 base, and the germline ends lie 5 bases apart. From the cysteine through the phenylalanine, the CDR3 covers 13 amino acids. The sequence is cut down to CDR3 DNA, 39 bases in frame from base 1. Participants in the prospective study were enrolled through a virtual design, were aged about 18 to 100 years, and lived in 20 to 30 United States geographic areas. To assign participants to cohorts, the prospective study relied on clinical history that participants themselves reported in a screening survey and a study questionnaire. ImmuneRACE Cohort 3 recovered participants were defined by two consecutive negative NP/OP PCR tests, healthcare professional clearance, or symptom resolution. Each participant in the prospective study had whole blood, serum and a nasopharyngeal or oropharyngeal swab collected by mobile phlebotomists. Prospective study participants could optionally give additional blood draws and questionnaires over a roughly two-month period. Blood samples from the prospective study were shipped frozen or at room temperature prior to DNA extraction.

Comments on this clone: What this receptor recognizes is not known. Base qualities are not recorded, but no much larger clone differs from it by a single base.

TCRbeta CDR3 regions were amplified from genomic DNA using the immunoSEQ Assay, a bias-controlled multiplex PCR. Per the original workflow: The number of nucleated cells in each sample was estimated by amplification of reference gene primers within the assay. Sequence reads were collapsed and filtered to measure the absolute abundance of every unique TCRbeta CDR3 rearrangement. Productive Simpson clonality was computed per sample as the square root of Simpson's diversity index over productive rearrangements. This immuneACCESS table, as held by TCRdb, lists in-frame sequences with V and J called but not all clones. Of the missing ones, under half trace to an unresolved V gene in checked studies; the others have no known cause. D and trimming were read from the DNA, whereas the V and J calls and clone size are those reported in that table. This sample lists some 310,000 clones; approximately 89% were detected once. The top ten hold roughly a tenth of the sample.

The origin of this receptor is a woman in her 30s who had recovered from COVID-19. The sequenced sample consisted of PBMCs or T cells enriched from blood (not recorded which). The sequence links TRBV27 to TRBJ2-3; a confident D gene designation cannot be given. The CDR3 protein: CASSFQGTDTQYF. The DNA sequence is given as TGTGCCAGCAGTTTCCAGGGCACAGATACGCAGTATTTT.